The 18 T cell receptor beta chains in this list originate from one sample, sequenced in a study of pediatric ulcerative colitis. TCRdb keeps only in-frame clones here, not all; method: immunoSEQ multiplex PCR. This repertoire shows 65,000 or so clones, roughly nine tenths found once; its top ten account for around 3.5%. Sequenced material: blood. The receptor set was obtained from a boy aged 10-17 years with severe ulcerative colitis.

The chain links TRBV29-1 to TRBJ1-1; D unresolved. CDR3 length: 12 amino acids. Germline loops: CDR1 SQVTM, CDR2 ANQGSEA. V was trimmed by 0 bases and J by 9 bases, leaving 11 bases between them. CDR3: CSVEDRGSKAFF. The CDR3 region has the DNA TGCAGCGTTGAAGATCGAGGGAGCAAAGCTTTCTTT.

The chain uses TRBV5-1 and TRBJ2-3, with 13 bases lining up with TRBD2. CDR3 length: 17 amino acids. J was trimmed by 1 base and V by 0 bases; bases with no gene match: 2. CDR1 and CDR2 from the germline V gene are SGHRS and YFSETQ. As DNA, the CDR3 is TGCGCCAGCAGCTTGGAAGGACTAGCGGGGGGCACAGATACGCAGTATTTT. Amino acids: CASSLEGLAGGTDTQYF.

This clone occurred a few times. The chain uses TRBV19 and TRBJ1-2, with D perhaps TRBD1 (6 bases). The V gene's germline CDR1 is LNHDA and CDR2 SQIVND (reference sequence). With 4 bases removed from V and 5 bases from J, the gap between germline ends came to 8 bases. This CDR3 has 12 residues. The CDR3 nucleotides read TGTGCCAGTAGTAGGAGGGGGTATGGCTACACCTTC. Its protein product is CASSRRGYGYTF.

J is TRBJ2-7 and V is TRBV11-2; 8 nucleotides match TRBD1. Germline CDR1 SGHAT, CDR2 FQNNGV. With 1 base clipped from V and 6 bases from J, the junction kept 8 bases outside the gene matches. The CDR3 spans 15 residues. As DNA, the CDR3 is TGTGCCAGCAGCTTAGGTGGGACAGGCCCTCGCGAGCAGTACTTC. Translated: CASSLGGTGPREQYF.

The CDR3 bases are TGTGCCAGCAGCTTGGTTGACAGGGAGTCAGATACGCAGTATTTT. Its protein is CASSLVDRESDTQYF. V usage is TRBV5-4 and J usage is TRBJ2-3, with 7 bases matching TRBD1. The CDR3 is 15 residues long. In germline, CDR1 is SGHNT, CDR2 YYREEE (reference sequence). Unmatched junction bases numbered 5, after V lost 0 bases and J lost 4 bases.

Comment on this clone: Within the sample, other DNA sequences also encode this same CDR3. The chain is built from TRBV27 and TRBJ2-1; no reliable D call. The length of the CDR3 is 11 residues. Germline values: CDR1 MNHEY, CDR2 SMNVEV (reference sequence). The V end lost 3 bases, the J end lost 7 bases, and 4 bases lay between the germline ends. CDR3 region: CASSFGNEQFF. Written as DNA, the CDR3 is TGTGCCAGCAGTTTCGGTAATGAGCAGTTCTTC.

As to this clone: One junction end disagrees with the germline gene, perhaps due to a read error. Different DNA sequences within this sample yield the same CDR3. V gene TRBV7-2 combines with J gene TRBJ2-1, with TRBD2 matching over 8 bases. CDR3 size: 16 residues. Germline V gene data show CDR1 as SGHTA and CDR2 as FQGNSA. CDR3 loop: CASSLARTSPYNEQFF. CDR3 coding DNA: TGTGCCAGTAGCTTAGCGAGGACTAGCCCGTACAATGAGCAGTTCTTC.

CDR3: CASSLALGQSGNTIYF. Written as DNA, the CDR3 is TGTGCCAGCAGCTTAGCACTCGGACAGTCTGGAAACACCATATATTTT. J is TRBJ1-3 and V is TRBV11-3, with D perhaps matching TRBD1 (6 bases). The CDR3 spans 16 residues. V was trimmed by 1 base and J by 1 base, leaving 11 bases between them. CDR1 and CDR2 from the germline V gene are SGHNT and YENEEA.

The V gene is TRBV27, the J gene TRBJ2-7, with a tentative D call TRBD2 (5 bases). Looked up from germline, CDR1 is MNHEY and CDR2 is SMNVEV (reference sequence). Trimming stripped 5 bases from V and 3 bases from J, with 14 bases between. The CDR3 spans 14 residues. CDR3 in amino acids: CASSTAGGYYEQYF. CDR3 DNA sequence: TGTGCCAGCAGTACCGCAGGAGGTTACTACGAGCAGTACTTC.

The chain uses TRBV7-6 and TRBJ1-1; perhaps TRBD1 as D (6 bases). Trimming removed 7 bases from V and 5 bases from J, with 14 bases in between. The CDR3 is made up of 13 amino acids. Germline loops: CDR1 SGHVS, CDR2 FNYEAQ. CDR3 loop: CASTQIQGTEAFF. CDR3 bases: TGTGCCAGCACACAGATACAGGGTACTGAAGCTTTCTTT.

The V and J genes are TRBV4-3 and TRBJ2-1, with D perhaps matching TRBD2 (5 bases). The CDR3 has 18 residues. Germline V CDR1 and CDR2: LGHNA, YSLEER. Between the trimmed V and J ends, which lost 0 bases and 0 bases, there was a span of 15 bases. CDR3 region: CASSQEEVSWSSYNEQFF. CDR3 bases: TGCGCCAGCAGCCAAGAGGAGGTGAGTTGGAGCTCCTACAATGAGCAGTTCTTC.

CDR3 amino acids: CASSPRTNTEAFF. The CDR3 nucleotides are TGTGCCAGCAGCCCCAGGACGAACACTGAAGCTTTCTTT. The rearrangement links TRBV14 to TRBJ1-1; D is undetermined. CDR3 length: 13 amino acids. Per germline, CDR1 SGHDN and CDR2 FVKESK. With 4 bases removed from V and 1 base from J, the gap between germline ends came to 7 bases.

The gene calls are TRBV6-1 and TRBJ1-5, with 9 nucleotides matching TRBD1. The V segment lost 6 bases and the J segment 6 bases; nucleotides outside the gene matches: 6. The V gene's germline CDR1 is MNHNS and CDR2 SASEGT. This CDR3 region has 14 residues. The CDR3 DNA reads TGTGCCAGCAGGCCCGGGACAGGGACTCAGCCCCAGCATTTT. It is translated as CASRPGTGTQPQHF.

The chain links TRBV27 to TRBJ2-7, with 8 bases identical to TRBD1. The CDR3 is 14 residues long. CDR1 and CDR2 from the germline V gene are MNHEY and SMNVEV (reference sequence). The ends lost 4 bases at V and 12 bases at J; junction bases unmatched: 14. CDR3 residues: CASSSPTGAAVRYF. CDR3 sequence (DNA): TGTGCCAGCAGTTCCCCGACAGGGGCGGCTGTAAGGTACTTC.

This chain links TRBV6-1 with TRBJ2-5, with D tentatively TRBD1 (6 bases). V lost 4 bases to trimming and J lost 10 bases, with 25 bases between them. Germline V gene lookup returns CDR1 MNHNS and CDR2 SASEGT. The CDR3 length is 16 residues. CDR3 sequence (DNA): TGTGCCAGCAGTGTCGGACAGATCAGTTTACAAGTGGTCCAGTACTTC. Protein product: CASSVGQISLQVVQYF.

This rearrangement joins TRBV27 to TRBJ2-7; TRBD1 matches at 7 bases. The V segment lost 5 bases and the J segment 7 bases; nucleotides outside the gene matches: 14. This CDR3 comprises 15 residues. The germline CDR1 and CDR2 sequences are MNHEY and SMNVEV (reference sequence). CDR3 sequence reads: CASSLTPAGGSEQYF. The CDR3 nucleotides are TGTGCCAGCAGTCTAACCCCGGCAGGGGGAAGTGAGCAGTACTTC.

V and J are TRBV30 and TRBJ1-5; TRBD1 agrees at 7 bases. The CDR3 covers 14 residues. From germline, CDR1 is GTSNPN and CDR2 SVGIG (reference sequence). V shed 3 bases and J 2 bases; nucleotides not matched to a gene: 4. For the CDR3, the DNA is TGTGCCTGGAGCCCTACAGGGGGCAATCAGCCCCAGCATTTT. It yields the protein CAWSPTGGNQPQHF.

V is TRBV5-1 and J is TRBJ2-1, with D possibly being TRBD1 (6 bases). This CDR3 region has 12 residues. Germline assignment: CDR1 SGHRS and CDR2 YFSETQ. The V end lost 0 bases, the J end lost 9 bases, and 7 bases lay between the germline ends. This CDR3 reads CASSLEGGEQFF. CDR3 bases: TGCGCCAGCAGCTTGGAAGGGGGTGAGCAGTTCTTC.